What follows are 9 T cell receptor beta chains derived from one specimen sequenced in a study of radiotherapy plus CTLA-4 blockade in lung cancer (dated 2018 in TCRdb). The library was generated by the immunoSEQ multiplex PCR assay. TCRdb holds this immuneACCESS table with in-frame rearrangements only. Some clones are missing; in checked studies, unresolved V genes explain under half, and the rest has no known cause. For this sample the table gives thousands of clones, of which just over 75% were detected only once. About 20% of the sample is held by the ten biggest clonotypes. The specimen was tumor tissue, collected from a patient treated with radiotherapy plus ipilimumab. Receptors originate from a human donor with non-small cell lung cancer that progressed on radiotherapy plus ipilimumab.

The chain recombines TRBV7-9 with TRBJ2-6; D unresolved. The CDR3 extends over 15 amino acids. With 5 bases removed from V and 2 bases from J, the gap between germline ends came to 10 bases. The V gene's germline CDR1 is SEHNR and CDR2 FQNEAQ (reference sequence). In DNA, the CDR3 is TGTGCCAGCAGCACCGGAGTGCCTGGGGCCAACGTCCTGACTTTC. Protein sequence: CASSTGVPGANVLTF.

The gene calls are TRBV9 and TRBJ2-7; either TRBD1 or TRBD2 may fit D (5 bases each). The germline gives CDR1 SGDLS, CDR2 YYNGEE. This CDR3 has 16 residues. V gave up 0 bases and J gave up 1 base, with 14 bases separating them. The DNA for the CDR3 is TGTGCCAGCAGCGTAGATGGGGGACGGGGATCCTACGAGCAGTACTTC. Encoded protein: CASSVDGGRGSYEQYF.

The CDR3: CASSVDETSFYEQYF. The CDR3 DNA reads TGTGCCAGCAGCGTAGATGAGACTTCCTTCTACGAGCAGTACTTC. The rearrangement joins TRBV9 to TRBJ2-7; D remains ambiguous. V lost 0 bases, J lost 3 bases, and 13 bases lay in between. The CDR3 has 15 residues. Per the germline V gene, CDR1 is SGDLS and CDR2 is YYNGEE. The variable domain in full, completed from reference TRBV9 and TRBJ2-7, reads DSGVTQTPKHLITATGQRVTLRCSPRSGDLSVYWYQQSLDQGLQFLIQYYNGEERAKGNILERFSAQQFPDLHSELNLSSLELGDSALYFCASSVDETSFYEQYFGPGTRLTVT.

This chain uses TRBV6-5 with TRBJ2-5; D unresolved. CDR1 and CDR2 (germline): MNHEY, SVGAGI. The CDR3 length is 13 residues. Trimming left V 0 bases short and J 2 bases short, with 4 bases between. The DNA for the CDR3 is TGTGCCAGCAGTTACTCAGGACAAGAGACCCAGTACTTC. It is translated as CASSYSGQETQYF.

The rearrangement joins TRBV6-5 to TRBJ2-7; TRBD2 might be the D (6 bases). Germline lookup yields CDR1 MNHEY and CDR2 SVGAGI. This CDR3 comprises 15 residues. The V end lost 0 bases, the J end lost 2 bases, and 11 bases lay between the germline ends. The CDR3 loop reads CASSYSIGGPYEQYF. The CDR3, as DNA: TGTGCCAGCAGTTACTCGATCGGGGGACCCTACGAGCAGTACTTC.

The table lists this clone with a few counts. This chain joins TRBV27 and TRBJ1-1; unclear D gene. Germline V gene lookup returns CDR1 MNHEY and CDR2 SMNVEV (reference sequence). The CDR3 is 16 residues long. The germline V and J ends were trimmed by 4 bases and 0 bases, with 15 bases remaining between them. The CDR3 sequence is CASSSYRQDLNTEAFF. CDR3 nucleotide sequence: TGTGCCAGCAGTTCCTATCGTCAGGATTTGAACACTGAAGCTTTCTTT.

This clone was counted a few times. This chain uses TRBV7-9 with TRBJ1-1, with a tentative D call TRBD1 (5 bases). Germline V lookup: CDR1 SEHNR, CDR2 FQNEAQ (reference sequence). V shed 0 bases and J shed 0 bases, with 11 bases lying between them. The CDR3 has 16 residues. The CDR3 DNA reads as TGTGCCAGCAGCTTAGCCGACAGCCCTTTGAACACTGAAGCTTTCTTT. Residues: CASSLADSPLNTEAFF. The whole variable domain, remainder taken from reference TRBV7-9 and TRBJ1-1, is DTGVSQNPRHKITKRGQNVTFRCDPISEHNRLYWYRQTLGQGPEFLTYFQNEAQLEKSRLLSDRFSAERPKGSFSTLEIQRTEQGDSAMYLCASSLADSPLNTEAFFGQGTRLTVV.

This clone appeared a few times. This chain connects TRBV6-5 to TRBJ2-7, with D unresolved. Trimming took 5 bases from V and 0 from J, leaving 14 bases between them. There are 15 residues in the CDR3. Germline V gene sequence: CDR1 MNHEY, CDR2 SVGAGI. This CDR3 is CASSKSRIPSYEQYF. CDR3 nucleotide sequence: TGTGCCAGCAGTAAGAGCCGGATCCCCTCCTACGAGCAGTACTTC.

In its sample, this clone is hyperexpanded (1% or more). The chain employs TRBV15 and TRBJ2-1; D unclear. From germline, CDR1 is LNHNV and CDR2 YYDKDF (reference sequence). The V and J ends lost 6 bases and 0 bases respectively, with 9 bases between them. CDR3 size: 14 residues. CDR3 DNA sequence: TGTGCCACCAGTGAAGTCTACTCCTACAATGAGCAGTTCTTC. It specifies CATSEVYSYNEQFF.